Each of the 29 T cell receptor beta chains below was sequenced from the same sample in a study of blood T cell repertoires in COVID-19. The protocol was immunoSEQ multiplex PCR, while the TCRdb copy is restricted to in-frame clones and leaves out a portion. This table holds 150,000 to 200,000 clones, more than 85% found once. The sample consisted of peripheral blood. These receptors all come from a man between 70 and 80 years old with active or convalescent COVID-19.

V usage is TRBV5-1 and J usage is TRBJ2-3; D unresolved. V was trimmed by 0 bases and J by 4 bases, leaving 12 bases between them. CDR1 is SGHRS and CDR2 is YFSETQ in the germline V gene. This CDR3 is 15 amino acids long. CDR3 sequence: CASSLGRVRADTQYF. Written as DNA, the CDR3 is TGCGCCAGCAGCTTGGGCCGGGTTCGAGCAGATACGCAGTATTTT.

V usage is TRBV9 and J usage is TRBJ2-2; D might be TRBD2 (6 bases). The CDR3 extends over 14 amino acids. V was trimmed by 5 bases and J by 4 bases, leaving 12 bases between them. Germline loops: CDR1 SGDLS, CDR2 YYNGEE. The CDR3 nucleotides are TGTGCCAGCAGAGGAGGGCCGGTCACCGGGGAGCTGTTTTTT. As protein: CASRGGPVTGELFF.

This sequence joins TRBV5-1 and TRBJ1-2, with 7 bases aligning to TRBD1. The CDR3 sequence is 14 residues long. From germline, CDR1 is SGHRS and CDR2 YFSETQ. V was clipped by 5 bases and J by 0 bases; unmatched bases: 4. CDR3 nucleotides: TGCGCCAGCAGGGTGGGACAGCCTAACTATGGCTACACCTTC. It codes for CASRVGQPNYGYTF.

The chain recombines TRBV30 with TRBJ2-7; maybe TRBD1 (5 bases). The CDR3 is made up of 13 amino acids. V lost 7 bases and J 4 bases, leaving 17 bases between the germline ends. Germline V lookup: CDR1 GTSNPN, CDR2 SVGIG (reference sequence). CDR3 sequence reads: CAFQLTVRYEQYF. CDR3 in DNA: TGTGCCTTCCAACTGACAGTTAGATACGAGCAGTACTTC.

The chain is built from TRBV9 and TRBJ2-7; 14 bases are shared with TRBD2. Germline CDR1 reads SGDLS; CDR2 reads YYNGEE. The CDR3 loop spans 19 amino acids. V trimming: 4 bases; J trimming: 2 bases; junction bases outside the gene matches: 14. The CDR3 coding sequence is TGTGCCAGCAGCCCACGACCCGGGACTAGCGGGAGCTTTACCTACGAGCAGTACTTC. This gives the protein CASSPRPGTSGSFTYEQYF. The whole variable domain, remainder taken from reference TRBV9 and TRBJ2-7, is DSGVTQTPKHLITATGQRVTLRCSPRSGDLSVYWYQQSLDQGLQFLIQYYNGEERAKGNILERFSAQQFPDLHSELNLSSLELGDSALYFCASSPRPGTSGSFTYEQYFGPGTRLTVT.

The genes are TRBV5-1 and TRBJ2-3, with 9 nucleotides matching TRBD1. V was clipped by 3 bases and J by 4 bases; unmatched bases: 12. Germline V gives CDR1 SGHRS, CDR2 YFSETQ. The CDR3 sequence is 17 residues long. Here the CDR3 DNA reads TGCGCCAGCAGCTGGGACAGGGCCCTTGTCGAGGCAGATACGCAGTATTTT. Residues: CASSWDRALVEADTQYF.

This clone is a singleton in its sample. The chain recombines TRBV9 with TRBJ2-1, with 9 bases aligning to TRBD2. CDR3 length: 16 amino acids. Germline V gene sequence: CDR1 SGDLS, CDR2 YYNGEE. With 3 bases clipped from V and 3 bases from J, the junction kept 7 bases outside the gene matches. The CDR3 loop reads CASSAEAGGNYNEQFF. CDR3 bases: TGTGCCAGCAGCGCCGAAGCGGGGGGTAACTACAATGAGCAGTTCTTC.

This chain joins TRBV29-1 and TRBJ2-2; the match to TRBD2 covers 7 bases. V lost 5 bases to trimming and J lost 4 bases; unmatched junction nucleotides: 10. Germline CDR1 and CDR2: SQVTM and ANQGSEA. This CDR3 region has 15 residues. The CDR3 protein is CSVIRGSSVTGELFF. DNA for the CDR3: TGCAGCGTTATACGCGGGAGTTCGGTCACCGGGGAGCTGTTTTTT.

The J gene is TRBJ2-7, the V gene TRBV12-3 or TRBV12-4, with D possibly being TRBD2 (6 bases). This CDR3 comprises 13 residues. Trimming removed 3 bases from V and 3 bases from J, with 9 bases in between. This chain's CDR3 is CASSLRGVYEQYF. The CDR3 nucleotides read TGTGCCAGCAGTTTGCGGGGCGTCTACGAGCAGTACTTC.

A single count supports this clone. The sample has other DNA sequences that encode this CDR3 too. This rearrangement joins TRBV18 to TRBJ1-5; D may be TRBD1 (6 bases). CDR1 and CDR2 (germline): KGHSH, LQKENI. The CDR3 has 14 residues. V lost 4 bases to trimming and J lost 0 bases, with 7 bases between them. CDR3 residues: CASSHRDSNQPQHF. The CDR3 region has the DNA TGTGCCAGCTCACACAGGGATAGCAATCAGCCCCAGCATTTT.

The chain uses TRBV27 and TRBJ1-2; 12 bases agree with TRBD1. Trimming at V came to 3 bases and at J to 5 bases, leaving 10 bases not matched to a gene. Germline V CDR1 and CDR2: MNHEY, SMNVEV (reference sequence). There are 17 residues in the CDR3. This CDR3 reads CASSLGRDRGPWYGYTF. In DNA, the CDR3 is TGTGCCAGCAGTTTGGGGCGGGACAGGGGGCCTTGGTATGGCTACACCTTC.

This clone occurred once. V usage is TRBV20-1 and J usage is TRBJ1-1; 10 bases align to TRBD1. The germline V gene has CDR1 DFQATT and CDR2 SNEGSKA (reference sequence). The CDR3 is 13 residues long. J lost 11 bases, V lost 3 bases, and 9 bases had no gene match. CDR3 region: CSASRRTGGAAFF. The CDR3 nucleotides are TGCAGTGCTAGTAGAAGGACAGGGGGAGCGGCTTTCTTT.

The V call is TRBV5-6, the J call TRBJ1-5; D unclear. CDR1 and CDR2 (germline): SGHDT, YYEEEE. Trimming took off 5 bases at V and 2 bases at J, with 17 bases between the two ends. The CDR3 contains 16 residues. Written as DNA, the CDR3 is TGTGCCAGCAGTTATAGGAGGTCATTCGGCAATCAGCCCCAGCATTTT. This gives the protein CASSYRRSFGNQPQHF. Supplemented by reference TRBV5-6 and TRBJ1-5, the full variable domain reads DAGVTQSPTHLIKTRGQQVTLRCSPKSGHDTVSWYQQALGQGPQFIFQYYEEEERQRGNFPDRFSGHQFPNYSSELNVNALLLGDSALYLCASSYRRSFGNQPQHFGDGTRLSIL.

The chain joins TRBV7-9 to TRBJ1-2, with 12 bases aligning to TRBD1. The CDR3 sequence is 15 residues long. Germline CDR1 is SEHNR and CDR2 is FQNEAQ (reference sequence). V trimming: 2 bases; J trimming: 6 bases; junction bases outside the gene matches: 4. The CDR3 DNA sequence: TGTGCCAGCAGCTTAATGGGACAGGGGGCTGATGGCTACACCTTC. Encoded protein: CASSLMGQGADGYTF. Based on the CDR3 plus reference TRBV7-9 and TRBJ1-2, the full variable domain is DTGVSQNPRHKITKRGQNVTFRCDPISEHNRLYWYRQTLGQGPEFLTYFQNEAQLEKSRLLSDRFSAERPKGSFSTLEIQRTEQGDSAMYLCASSLMGQGADGYTFGSGTRLTVV.

The rearrangement uses TRBV3-1 (or the pseudogene TRBV3-2) and TRBJ2-5; 11 bases match TRBD1. V gave up 0 bases and J gave up 4 bases; unmatched junction bases: 7. The CDR3 loop spans 17 amino acids. Germline CDR1 and CDR2: LGHDT and YNNKEL (reference sequence). The CDR3 DNA is TGTGCCAGCAGCCAAGATCGGACAGGGGGCCTGGGAGAGACCCAGTACTTC. This gives the protein CASSQDRTGGLGETQYF.

This clone appeared a single time. The chain is built from TRBV10-3 and TRBJ1-2, with 8 bases matching TRBD1. Germline V gene sequence: CDR1 ENHRY, CDR2 SYGVKD. Germline trimming cut 7 bases from V and 8 bases from J; bases unmatched to any gene: 9. The length of the CDR3 is 13 residues. This CDR3 reads CAITPQGAGGYTF. The CDR3 bases are TGTGCCATCACTCCCCAGGGGGCAGGGGGCTACACCTTC.

This clone has just a few counts. The CDR3 sequence is CASSRTLQGEQFF. Written as DNA, the CDR3 is TGTGCCAGTAGTAGAACACTTCAGGGTGAGCAGTTCTTC. The chain recombines TRBV19 with TRBJ2-1; D perhaps matches TRBD1 (5 bases). This CDR3 contains 13 residues. The germline gives CDR1 LNHDA, CDR2 SQIVND (reference sequence). V dropped 4 bases and J dropped 9 bases, with 13 bases sitting between them.

The chain is built from TRBV18 and TRBJ1-5; tentative D call: TRBD1 (5 bases). This CDR3 contains 15 residues. Per the germline V gene, CDR1 is KGHSH and CDR2 is LQKENI. V shed 2 bases and J shed 3 bases, with 11 bases lying between them. CDR3 region: CASSPTGHFNQPQHF. CDR3 in DNA: TGTGCCAGCTCACCAACAGGACACTTCAATCAGCCCCAGCATTTT.

This clone was detected once. The DNA of the CDR3 is TGTGCCAGCAGCGTAAGTCCAGTCCGTCAAACCATTCAGTACTTC. Its translation: CASSVSPVRQTIQYF. The chain joins TRBV9 to TRBJ2-4; D gene uncertain. The ends were cut back, 1 base at V and 9 bases at J, with 17 bases in the middle. Germline V gene sequence: CDR1 SGDLS, CDR2 YYNGEE. The CDR3 is made up of 15 amino acids.

V is TRBV5-5 and J is TRBJ2-2; TRBD2 is a possible D gene (6 bases). CDR3 length equals 15 residues. Trimming shortened V by 6 bases and J by 5 bases, and 17 bases separated the two germline ends. The germline V gene encodes CDR1 SGHKS and CDR2 YYEKEE (reference sequence). The CDR3 sequence is CASILGTGVTGELFF. The CDR3 coding sequence is TGTGCCAGCATCCTGGGGACGGGAGTTACCGGGGAGCTGTTTTTT.

The CDR3 DNA reads TGTGCCAGCAGCTTCGGGGGGGCGGCCGGGGAGCTGTTTTTT. This translates into CASSFGGAAGELFF. The V call is TRBV7-2, the J call TRBJ2-2; 8 bases map to TRBD2. Germline CDR1 is SGHTA and CDR2 is FQGNSA. V gave up 3 bases and J gave up 6 bases; unmatched junction bases: 3. The CDR3 is 14 amino acids. Full variable domain (remainder filled in from reference TRBV7-2 and TRBJ2-2): GAGVSQSPSNKVTEKGKDVELRCDPISGHTALYWYRQSLGQGLEFLIYFQGNSAPDKSGLPSDRFSAERTGGSVSTLTIQRTQQEDSAVYLCASSFGGAAGELFFGEGSRLTVL.

The CDR3 spells CSVERLAGYNEQFF. Here the CDR3 DNA reads TGCAGCGTTGAAAGACTAGCGGGTTACAATGAGCAGTTCTTC. The chain employs TRBV29-1 and TRBJ2-1, with 10 positions matching TRBD2. CDR1 and CDR2 (germline): SQVTM, ANQGSEA. V dropped 2 bases and J dropped 4; count of bases not matched to a gene: 2. CDR3 length equals 14 residues.

This clone appeared a single time. This CDR3 is CAISEQVSLYGYTF. CDR3 sequence (DNA): TGTGCCATCAGTGAGCAAGTCAGTCTCTATGGCTACACCTTC. The V call is TRBV10-3, the J call TRBJ1-2, with D unclear. V lost 2 bases, J lost 4 bases, and 11 bases lay in between. The CDR3 is 14 residues long. The germline gives CDR1 ENHRY, CDR2 SYGVKD.

The chain has TRBV10-3 and TRBJ2-3; 8 bases agree with TRBD1. The CDR3 totals 13 residues. Germline values: CDR1 ENHRY, CDR2 SYGVKD. The V gene end was trimmed by 8 bases and the J gene end by 6 bases; junction bases not matched to a gene: 7. The CDR3 is CAIADRDTDTQYF. CDR3 bases: TGTGCCATCGCGGACAGGGACACCGATACGCAGTATTTT.

The chain carries TRBV2 and TRBJ2-3, with D unclear. V was clipped by 4 bases and J by 2 bases, with 7 bases between them. Germline CDR1 and CDR2: SNHLY and FYNNEI. The CDR3 contains 13 residues. This chain's CDR3 is CASSGRDTDTQYF. Written as DNA, the CDR3 is TGTGCCAGCAGTGGAAGAGACACAGATACGCAGTATTTT.

V gene TRBV29-1 combines with J gene TRBJ1-1, with 9 bases identical to TRBD1. V shed 7 bases and J 1 base; nucleotides not matched to a gene: 4. Germline values: CDR1 SQVTM, CDR2 ANQGSEA. The CDR3 sequence is 13 residues long. CDR3 DNA sequence: TGCAGCGCCAACAGGGGGCCGAACACTGAAGCTTTCTTT. The encoded protein is CSANRGPNTEAFF. Full variable domain (outside the CDR3, taken from reference TRBV29-1 and TRBJ1-1): SAVISQKPSRDICQRGTSLTIQCQVDSQVTMMFWYRQQPGQSLTLIATANQGSEATYESGFVIDKFPISRPNLTFSTLTVSNMSPEDSSIYLCSANRGPNTEAFFGQGTRLTVV.

V and J are TRBV28 and TRBJ2-3; tentative D call: TRBD1 (6 bases). The germline V gene has CDR1 MDHEN and CDR2 SYDVKM. The CDR3 is 15 residues long. The ends were cut back, 5 bases at V and 0 bases at J, with 12 bases in the middle. The CDR3 DNA reads TGTGCCAGCAGTATTGGTGGACAGAGCACAGATACGCAGTATTTT. Its translation is CASSIGGQSTDTQYF.

This clone was found once. CDR3 loop: CASSPQGALYTIYF. The CDR3 bases are TGTGCCAGCAGCCCGCAGGGGGCTCTTTACACCATATATTTT. V and J are TRBV11-2 and TRBJ1-3; 8 bases are a match to TRBD1. V lost 5 bases, J lost 8 bases, and 8 bases stayed unmatched. The CDR3 is made up of 14 amino acids. CDR1 SGHAT and CDR2 FQNNGV come from the germline V gene.

This clone was seen many times. V usage is TRBV11-2 and J usage is TRBJ1-3; 10 nucleotides line up with TRBD1. This CDR3 has 15 amino acids. Germline-derived CDR1 and CDR2 are SGHAT and FQNNGV. J was trimmed by 3 bases and V by 5 bases; bases with no gene match: 4. The CDR3 bases are TGTGCCAGCAGCCCCGGGACAGGGGTTGGAAACACCATATATTTT. Amino acid sequence: CASSPGTGVGNTIYF.